The rows below give T cell receptor beta chains drawn from one sample of a study of PD-1 blockade in classical Hodgkin lymphoma. Profiling relied on immunoSEQ multiplex PCR, and the TCRdb table lists in-frame clones only, not all of them. Of tens of thousands of clones in the sample, roughly 80% were seen once. The sequencing used CD4+ T cells from blood, collected before the fourth cycle of nivolumab. The receptors stem from a human donor with classical Hodgkin lymphoma. Both conserved end residues are part of each CDR3.

v_gene	j_gene	CDR3aa
TRBV5-1	TRBJ1-6	CASSLASTAADSPLHF
TRBV18	TRBJ1-5	CASSLIPRQPQHF
TRBV19	TRBJ1-5	CASSMGFRGTNQPQHF
TRBV11-3	TRBJ2-7	CASSPGTSDEQYF
TRBV19	TRBJ1-2	CASSIVSTGDYGYTF
TRBV7-9	TRBJ2-7	CASSRRDRGYEQYF
TRBV9	TRBJ1-5	CASSATGDNQPQHF
TRBV28	TRBJ1-1	CATVPLKGNSRTEAFF
TRBV5-5	TRBJ2-5	CASSLTGTGGRETQYF
TRBV7-2	TRBJ2-2	CASSLALKGPGELFF
TRBV5-1	TRBJ2-7	CASSPDNTYEQYF